This T cell receptor (beta chain) was found in a study of OX40 agonist ivuxolimab in advanced cancers. Germline V gives CDR1 SGHRS, CDR2 YFSETQ. V dropped 3 bases and J dropped 6; count of bases not matched to a gene: 8. This CDR3 is built from 15 residues. Generated by immunoSEQ multiplex PCR, the TCRdb table keeps only in-frame clones and is missing some. The sample records approximately 28,000 clones, approximately 89% being singletons. The source of this sequence is an adult with an advanced solid tumor such as melanoma, head and neck, liver or kidney cancer. The genes are TRBV5-1 and TRBJ2-1, with TRBD1 matching 8 bases. The starting material was CD4+ or CD8+ T cells sorted from blood, obtained in a trial of the OX40 agonist ivuxolimab. The CDR3 protein is CASSWSRGPFNEQFF. The DNA of the CDR3 is TGCGCCAGCAGCTGGAGCAGGGGGCCATTCAATGAGCAGTTCTTC. Combining the CDR3 with reference TRBV5-1 and TRBJ2-1 gives the whole variable domain KAGVTQTPRYLIKTRGQQVTLSCSPISGHRSVSWYQQTPGQGLQFLFEYFSETQRNKGNFPGRFSGRQFSNSRSEMNVSTLELGDSALYLCASSWSRGPFNEQFFGPGTRLTVL.